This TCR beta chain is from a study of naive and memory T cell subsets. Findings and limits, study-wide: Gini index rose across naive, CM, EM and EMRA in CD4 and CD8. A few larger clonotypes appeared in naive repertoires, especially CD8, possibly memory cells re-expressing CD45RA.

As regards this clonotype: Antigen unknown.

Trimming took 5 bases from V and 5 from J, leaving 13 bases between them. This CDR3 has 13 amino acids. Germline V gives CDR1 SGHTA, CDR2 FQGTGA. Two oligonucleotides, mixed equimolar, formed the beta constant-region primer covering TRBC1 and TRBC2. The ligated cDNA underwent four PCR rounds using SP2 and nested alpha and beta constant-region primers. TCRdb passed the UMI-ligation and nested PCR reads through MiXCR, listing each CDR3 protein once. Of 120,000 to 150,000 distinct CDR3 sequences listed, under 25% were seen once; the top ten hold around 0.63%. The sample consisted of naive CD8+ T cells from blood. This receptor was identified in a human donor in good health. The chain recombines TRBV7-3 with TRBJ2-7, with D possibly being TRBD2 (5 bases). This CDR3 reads CASSQEVSHEQYF. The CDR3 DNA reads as TGTGCCAGCAGCCAGGAGGTGTCCCACGAGCAGTACTTC.